The sequence of this TCR beta chain was determined in a study of T-cell reconstitution after alpha-beta-depleted transplantation in children. Broader study findings: Several hundred rapidly expanded clones from non-depleted graft cells reportedly supplied alpha-beta T cells about two months post-transplant.

Of note for this clonotype: Its specificity is not known.

A TCRbeta library incorporating unique molecular identifiers was prepared. TCRdb reprocessed the PCR reads via MiXCR and lists one record per CDR3 protein. Found here are fewer than 750,000 distinct CDR3 sequences, 25% to 30% of them singletons; the top ten hold under 45%. Material: PBMCs, obtained before TCRalphabeta/CD19-depleted stem cell transplant. The receptor was derived from a boy younger than two with Wiskott-Aldrich syndrome, due to receive a stem cell transplant.

The CDR3 loop reads CASSRRDREPSKIGATQYF. DNA for the CDR3: TGTGCCAGCAGTCGCCGGGACAGGGAACCATCGAAAATTGGTGCTACGCAGTATTTT. The chain has TRBV11-2 and TRBJ2-3, with TRBD1 identical over 9 bases. The length of the CDR3 is 19 residues. Trimming took 6 bases from V and 8 from J; bases not matched to a gene: 24. Germline V gene sequence: CDR1 SGHAT, CDR2 FQNNGV.